The 22 T cell receptor beta chains in this list originate from one sample, sequenced in a study of chemoradiotherapy in HPV16-positive cancers. Some clones are missing from TCRdb's copy, which holds only in-frame ones; the method was immunoSEQ multiplex PCR. The sample carries 2,000 to 2,500 clones, about 90% recorded once. Sequencing was performed on tumor tissue, taken from a patient who underwent chemoradiotherapy. Receptors were obtained from a human donor with HPV-associated anogenital cancer.

The chain couples TRBV30 to TRBJ2-2; no clear D gene. The V end was cut by 0 bases, the J end by 8 bases, with 4 bases between. The CDR3 is 11 residues long. Germline lookup yields CDR1 GTSNPN and CDR2 SVGIG (reference sequence). As DNA, the CDR3 is TGTGCCTGGAGTGTGGGAGGGGAGCTGTTTTTT. It yields the protein CAWSVGGELFF.

The gene calls are TRBV7-9 and TRBJ1-1; D might be TRBD1 (6 bases). The CDR3 length is 15 residues. The germline gives CDR1 SEHNR, CDR2 FQNEAQ (reference sequence). With 8 bases removed from V and 3 bases from J, the gap between germline ends came to 19 bases. CDR3 bases: TGTGCCAGCTCCACAGTTGCGCCAGGGGACACTGAAGCTTTCTTT. Amino acids: CASSTVAPGDTEAFF.

V gene TRBV5-1 combines with J gene TRBJ1-1; the match to TRBD1 covers 8 bases. Unmatched junction bases numbered 3, after V lost 1 base and J lost 4 bases. The CDR3 contains 14 residues. Germline CDR1 reads SGHRS; CDR2 reads YFSETQ. CDR3 nucleotide sequence: TGCGCCAGCAGCTTGACGACAGGGGTCACTGAAGCTTTCTTT. This gives the protein CASSLTTGVTEAFF.

This clone was seen a handful of times. The rearrangement links TRBV4-2 to TRBJ2-7, with D hard to call. The V gene lost 0 bases and the J gene lost 9 bases, with 0 bases spanning the gap. The CDR3 totals 9 residues. CDR1 and CDR2 from the germline V gene are LGHNA and YNFKEQ. The CDR3 DNA follows: TGTGCCAGCAGCCAAGAGCAGTACTTC. Translation: CASSQEQYF.

This chain joins TRBV7-9 and TRBJ2-4; 7 positions match TRBD1. Trimming cost V 4 bases and J 6 bases; bases outside gene matches: 9. Germline lookup yields CDR1 SEHNR and CDR2 FQNEAQ (reference sequence). The length of the CDR3 is 15 residues. Written as DNA, the CDR3 is TGTGCCAGCAGCTCAGGAAGGGACAGCAGAAACATTCAGTACTTC. Translating gives CASSSGRDSRNIQYF.

The chain employs TRBV11-2 and TRBJ2-1; TRBD2 aligns across 12 bases. Germline trimming cut 7 bases from V and 6 bases from J; bases unmatched to any gene: 4. Germline CDR1 and CDR2: SGHAT and FQNNGV. The CDR3 extends over 14 amino acids. The CDR3: CASTLTSGGNEQFF. In DNA form, the CDR3 reads TGTGCCAGCACCTTGACTAGCGGGGGCAATGAGCAGTTCTTC.

This clone was recorded once. The rearrangement links TRBV5-1 to TRBJ1-2; possibly TRBD1 for D (5 bases). Trimming removed 4 bases from V and 9 bases from J, with 13 bases in between. Germline V CDR1 and CDR2: SGHRS, YFSETQ. The CDR3 spans 12 residues. CDR3 nucleotides: TGCGCCAGCAGCGGTGACAGCCTCCGCTACACCTTC. Amino acids: CASSGDSLRYTF. Looking up the rest from reference TRBV5-1 and TRBJ1-2 gives the full variable domain: KAGVTQTPRYLIKTRGQQVTLSCSPISGHRSVSWYQQTPGQGLQFLFEYFSETQRNKGNFPGRFSGRQFSNSRSEMNVSTLELGDSALYLCASSGDSLRYTFGSGTRLTVV.

The chain combines TRBV11-3 with TRBJ1-1; D is undetermined. This CDR3 has 13 residues. The V gene lost 3 bases and the J gene lost 3 bases, with 8 bases spanning the gap. Germline assignment: CDR1 SGHNT and CDR2 YENEEA. The CDR3 DNA is TGTGCCAGCAGCTTGTCGCTGTACACTGAAGCTTTCTTT. As protein: CASSLSLYTEAFF.

This chain joins TRBV27 and TRBJ1-1; no clear D. With 3 bases removed from V and 1 base from J, the gap between germline ends came to 6 bases. Looked up from germline, CDR1 is MNHEY and CDR2 is SMNVEV (reference sequence). This CDR3 is built from 13 residues. CDR3: CASSFFANTEAFF. In DNA, the CDR3 is TGTGCCAGCAGTTTTTTTGCGAACACTGAAGCTTTCTTT.

This clone was observed a handful of times. This sequence joins TRBV5-1 and TRBJ2-6; D is undetermined. The CDR3 covers 17 residues. The V gene's germline CDR1 is SGHRS and CDR2 YFSETQ. V dropped 4 bases and J dropped 0 bases, with 14 bases sitting between them. In DNA form, the CDR3 reads TGCGCCAGCAGCCCCTACCCAGTAGGCTCTGGGGCCAACGTCCTGACTTTC. Residues: CASSPYPVGSGANVLTF. Supplemented by reference TRBV5-1 and TRBJ2-6, the full variable domain reads KAGVTQTPRYLIKTRGQQVTLSCSPISGHRSVSWYQQTPGQGLQFLFEYFSETQRNKGNFPGRFSGRQFSNSRSEMNVSTLELGDSALYLCASSPYPVGSGANVLTFGAGSRLTVL.

This sequence joins TRBV7-8 and TRBJ2-1; 16 positions match TRBD2. Trimming removed 3 bases from V and 6 bases from J; junction bases left unmatched: 8. CDR1 SGHVS and CDR2 FQNEAQ come from the germline V gene. CDR3 length equals 18 residues. CDR3 sequence reads: CASSLGLAGGPEPNEQFF. The CDR3, as DNA: TGTGCCAGCAGCTTGGGACTAGCGGGGGGGCCGGAGCCCAATGAGCAGTTCTTC.

The CDR3 reads CASSQSRPGELFF. For the CDR3, the DNA is TGTGCCAGCAGCCAGAGCCGCCCCGGGGAGCTGTTTTTT. The chain joins TRBV2 to TRBJ2-2; D call uncertain. The germline V gene has CDR1 SNHLY and CDR2 FYNNEI. V lost 6 bases and J 6 bases, leaving 11 bases between the germline ends. There are 13 residues in the CDR3.

The chain joins TRBV7-9 to TRBJ1-4, with D maybe TRBD1 (5 bases). Deletions cut 2 bases from V and 7 bases from J, with 17 bases between. In germline, CDR1 is SEHNR, CDR2 FQNEAQ (reference sequence). CDR3 length equals 16 residues. DNA for the CDR3: TGTGCCAGCAGCTTATTTTTAGTGGGGCCGACTGAAAAACTGTTTTTT. Its translation is CASSLFLVGPTEKLFF. The full variable domain, in which reference TRBV7-9 and TRBJ1-4 provide the parts outside the CDR3, is DTGVSQNPRHKITKRGQNVTFRCDPISEHNRLYWYRQTLGQGPEFLTYFQNEAQLEKSRLLSDRFSAERPKGSFSTLEIQRTEQGDSAMYLCASSLFLVGPTEKLFFGSGTQLSVL.

The CDR3 region is CASSHRDGTGSYEQYF. The CDR3 DNA sequence: TGTGCCAGCAGCCACCGAGACGGGACAGGGTCCTACGAGCAGTACTTC. The chain has TRBV14 and TRBJ2-7; the match to TRBD1 covers 9 bases. CDR1 and CDR2 (germline): SGHDN, FVKESK. The CDR3 runs 16 residues. The ends lost 3 bases at V and 1 base at J; junction bases unmatched: 7.

The V and J genes are TRBV19 and TRBJ1-2, with 8 bases fitting TRBD1. CDR3 length equals 17 residues. V lost 5 bases to trimming and J lost 5 bases; unmatched junction nucleotides: 16. The germline V gene has CDR1 LNHDA and CDR2 SQIVND (reference sequence). This chain's CDR3 is CASSPHRQGRGYYGYTF. In nucleotides, the CDR3 is TGTGCCAGTAGTCCCCACCGACAGGGGCGCGGATATTATGGCTACACCTTC.

The sample holds one count of this clone. This sequence joins TRBV7-3 and TRBJ2-7, with D maybe TRBD1 (5 bases). V lost 4 bases, J lost 4 bases, and 11 bases lay in between. Germline V CDR1 and CDR2: SGHTA, FQGTGA. This CDR3 has 13 amino acids. The CDR3 spells CASSSPDSYEQYF. The CDR3 nucleotides are TGTGCCAGCAGCTCCCCCGACAGTTACGAGCAGTACTTC.

This clone has only a few counts. The CDR3 protein is CASSLGSGTEAFF. The CDR3, as DNA: TGTGCCAGCAGCTTAGGCTCGGGCACTGAAGCTTTCTTT. The chain carries TRBV11-2 and TRBJ1-1; D unclear. The ends were cut back, 1 base at V and 4 bases at J, with 7 bases in the middle. Germline V gene sequence: CDR1 SGHAT, CDR2 FQNNGV. The CDR3 totals 13 residues.

This chain joins TRBV7-2 and TRBJ1-5, with D possibly TRBD1 on 6 matching bases. This CDR3 spans 15 amino acids. The V end was cut by 3 bases, the J end by 5 bases, with 14 bases between. Germline V lookup: CDR1 SGHTA, CDR2 FQGNSA. The CDR3 loop reads CASSFMEGGHQPQHF. The CDR3 DNA reads TGTGCCAGCAGCTTCATGGAGGGGGGGCATCAGCCCCAGCATTTT.

The chain is built from TRBV12-5 and TRBJ2-1; 10 bases map to TRBD1. Germline CDR1 reads LGHNT; CDR2 reads FRNRAP. J gave up 4 bases and V 5 bases, and 5 bases lay outside the gene matches. The CDR3 is made up of 15 amino acids. DNA of the CDR3: TGTGCTAGTGGTAAGGGACAGGGGACTTACAATGAGCAGTTCTTC. Translation gives CASGKGQGTYNEQFF. Complete variable domain (other parts from reference TRBV12-5 and TRBJ2-1): DARVTQTPRHKVTEMGQEVTMRCQPILGHNTVFWYRQTMMQGLELLAYFRNRAPLDDSGMPKDRFSAEMPDATLATLKIQPSEPRDSAVYFCASGKGQGTYNEQFFGPGTRLTVL.

The gene calls are TRBV7-9 and TRBJ2-3; D possibly corresponds to TRBD2 (5 bases). Looked up from germline, CDR1 is SEHNR and CDR2 is FQNEAQ (reference sequence). This CDR3 contains 15 residues. The germline V and J ends were trimmed by 4 bases and 2 bases, with 13 bases remaining between them. The CDR3 here is CASSYRGVTTDTQYF. CDR3 coding DNA: TGTGCCAGCAGCTATCGGGGAGTGACCACAGATACGCAGTATTTT.

The rearrangement joins TRBV4-1 to TRBJ1-6; 10 nucleotides line up with TRBD1. The CDR3 runs to 15 residues. Germline trimming cut 3 bases from V and 7 bases from J; bases unmatched to any gene: 3. Germline V gene data show CDR1 as MGHRA and CDR2 as YSYEKL. The CDR3 sequence: CASSQWTGGNSPLHF. The DNA for the CDR3 is TGCGCCAGCAGCCAGTGGACAGGGGGAAATTCACCCCTCCACTTT.

The V and J genes are TRBV7-9 and TRBJ2-1; TRBD1 might be the D (6 bases). This CDR3 is 15 amino acids long. With 2 bases removed from V and 5 bases from J, the gap between germline ends came to 13 bases. Germline V gives CDR1 SEHNR, CDR2 FQNEAQ (reference sequence). The CDR3 reads CASSLSPPGDNEQFF. DNA for the CDR3: TGTGCCAGCAGCTTATCCCCCCCAGGGGACAATGAGCAGTTCTTC.